The 9 T cell receptor beta chains below come from one sample, sequenced in a study of PD-1 blockade in classical Hodgkin lymphoma. TCRdb's table, derived via immunoSEQ multiplex PCR, lists solely in-frame clones and lacks some. The data show tens of thousands of clones, with over 75% seen just once and roughly 15% held by the top ten. The patients all showed relapse after autologous stem cell transplantation, while their brentuximab vedotin exposure varied. The sample consisted of peripheral blood mononuclear cells (PBMCs), taken before the second cycle of nivolumab. Receptor source: a human donor with classical Hodgkin lymphoma.

The rearrangement joins TRBV10-2 to TRBJ1-1; possible D gene TRBD1, 6 bases. This CDR3 is built from 12 residues. Germline V gene lookup returns CDR1 WSHSY and CDR2 SAAADI. V dropped 8 bases and J dropped 3 bases, with 10 bases sitting between them. The CDR3 sequence: CASSTGYTEAFF. The DNA of the CDR3 is TGCGCCAGCTCCACAGGGTACACTGAAGCTTTCTTT.

This clone turned up a few times. The chain has TRBV19 and TRBJ2-7; 11 nucleotides line up with TRBD1. In germline, CDR1 is LNHDA, CDR2 SQIVND (reference sequence). With V trimmed by 3 bases and J by 5 bases, 3 bases remained unmatched. The CDR3 is 14 residues long. The CDR3 here is CASSIRTGGDEQYF. CDR3 coding DNA: TGTGCCAGTAGTATCCGGACAGGGGGCGACGAGCAGTACTTC.

This clone was seen just once. The chain combines TRBV28 with TRBJ2-6; 11 nucleotides agree with TRBD1. The germline CDR1 and CDR2 sequences are MDHEN and SYDVKM. Trimming cost V 8 bases and J 0 bases; bases outside gene matches: 6. The CDR3 extends over 17 amino acids. CDR3 protein: CASVRDRGDSGANVLTF. In DNA, the CDR3 is TGTGCCAGCGTAAGGGACAGGGGGGACTCTGGGGCCAACGTCCTGACTTTC.

V usage is TRBV5-5 and J usage is TRBJ2-3; D not certain. The CDR3 extends over 13 amino acids. Germline V CDR1 and CDR2: SGHKS, YYEKEE (reference sequence). V lost 1 base and J lost 2, with 5 bases in between. CDR3 sequence (DNA): TGTGCCAGCAGCTTGCTTAACACAGATACGCAGTATTTT. This translates into CASSLLNTDTQYF.

The chain has TRBV4-3 and TRBJ2-5, with 10 bases identical to TRBD1. The assigned J gene may be wrong: the sequence end matches TRBJ2-7 better. The CDR3 is 15 amino acids. CDR1 is LGHNA and CDR2 is YSLEER in the germline V gene. CDR3 residues: CASSQDRDRGYEQYF. The CDR3 DNA reads TGCGCCAGCAGCCAAGACCGGGACAGGGGTTACGAGCAGTACTTC.

The rearrangement uses TRBV5-1 and TRBJ2-3, with 9 bases aligning to TRBD2. The length of the CDR3 is 16 residues. Germline CDR1 reads SGHRS; CDR2 reads YFSETQ. The V segment lost 0 bases and the J segment 2 bases; nucleotides outside the gene matches: 4. CDR3 bases: TGCGCCAGCAGCTTGGGTGCGGGGGGGTCCACAGATACGCAGTATTTT. Translated: CASSLGAGGSTDTQYF. The full variable domain, with the rest looked up from reference TRBV5-1 and TRBJ2-3, is KAGVTQTPRYLIKTRGQQVTLSCSPISGHRSVSWYQQTPGQGLQFLFEYFSETQRNKGNFPGRFSGRQFSNSRSEMNVSTLELGDSALYLCASSLGAGGSTDTQYFGPGTRLTVL.

The chain joins TRBV4-1 to TRBJ2-1; TRBD2 matches 13 bases. Trimming cost V 4 bases and J 7 bases; bases outside gene matches: 10. Germline V gives CDR1 MGHRA, CDR2 YSYEKL. There are 17 residues in the CDR3. CDR3 nucleotides: TGCGCCAGCAGCCCAGAGACTAGCGGGGGGCTCTGGAATGAGCAGTTCTTC. Its protein is CASSPETSGGLWNEQFF.

The chain employs TRBV6-5 and TRBJ1-2, with no clear D. Trimming took 0 bases from V and 3 from J, leaving 14 bases between them. CDR1 is MNHEY and CDR2 is SVGAGI in the germline V gene. The CDR3 runs to 16 residues. For the CDR3, the DNA is TGTGCCAGCAGTTACTCGTCCCCCAGGACGGACTATGGCTACACCTTC. It specifies CASSYSSPRTDYGYTF.

This chain connects TRBV6-1 to TRBJ2-7, with a weak D call TRBD2 (5 bases). Germline V lookup: CDR1 MNHNS, CDR2 SASEGT. This CDR3 has 18 residues. Deletions cut 0 bases from V and 2 bases from J, with 20 bases between. In DNA form, the CDR3 reads TGTGCCAGCAGTGAAGCCGCATGGGGATCAGCGGAGACCTACGAGCAGTACTTC. Protein sequence: CASSEAAWGSAETYEQYF.